What follows are 28 T cell receptor beta chains derived from one specimen sequenced in a study of cytomegalovirus exposure and HLA in healthy donors. The primer mix had 60 Vbeta and 13 Jbeta primers. Profiling relied on immunoSEQ multiplex PCR, and the TCRdb table lists in-frame clones only, not all of them. Here the sample spans around 300,000 clones, roughly 70% being singletons. The sample consisted of PBMCs. The source of these receptors is a female donor in good health and CMV-seronegative.

V usage is TRBV28 and J usage is TRBJ2-1, with TRBD2 as a possible D gene (5 bases). CDR1 is MDHEN and CDR2 is SYDVKM in the germline V gene. The V gene lost 4 bases and the J gene lost 3 bases, with 16 bases spanning the gap. The CDR3 sequence is 16 residues long. DNA of the CDR3: TGTGCCAGCAGTTCCCCGAGCGGAACTAACTACAATGAGCAGTTCTTC. Its protein is CASSSPSGTNYNEQFF.

This chain links TRBV7-9 with TRBJ2-1; a weak D match, TRBD2 (7 bases). V lost 5 bases to trimming and J lost 8 bases, with 13 bases between them. The germline CDR1 and CDR2 sequences are SEHNR and FQNEAQ (reference sequence). This CDR3 has 13 residues. The CDR3 DNA sequence: TGTGCCAGCAGCGTCCGCGGGGGCGATGAGCAGTTCTTC. It yields the protein CASSVRGGDEQFF. Combining the CDR3 with reference TRBV7-9 and TRBJ2-1 gives the whole variable domain DTGVSQNPRHKITKRGQNVTFRCDPISEHNRLYWYRQTLGQGPEFLTYFQNEAQLEKSRLLSDRFSAERPKGSFSTLEIQRTEQGDSAMYLCASSVRGGDEQFFGPGTRLTVL.

V usage is TRBV4-1 and J usage is TRBJ2-1; 12 nucleotides match TRBD2. CDR1 is MGHRA and CDR2 is YSYEKL in the germline V gene. The trim removed 3 bases at V and 8 bases at J, leaving 5 bases unmatched. The CDR3 covers 15 residues. For the CDR3, the DNA is TGCGCCAGCAGCCAGCTAGCGGGAGGGCTCTATGAGCAGTTCTTC. Protein: CASSQLAGGLYEQFF.

This clone has a handful of counts. J is TRBJ1-1 and V is TRBV2; perhaps TRBD1 as D (5 bases). This CDR3 is 13 amino acids long. The germline V gene has CDR1 SNHLY and CDR2 FYNNEI. V was shortened by 9 bases and J by 1 base, with 12 bases between the two germline ends. This CDR3 is CARSQGGNTEAFF. As DNA, the CDR3 is TGTGCCAGATCCCAGGGCGGGAACACTGAAGCTTTCTTT. The full variable domain, in which reference TRBV2 and TRBJ1-1 provide the parts outside the CDR3, is EPEVTQTPSHQVTQMGQEVILRCVPISNHLYFYWYRQILGQKVEFLVSFYNNEISEKSEIFDDQFSVERPDGSNFTLKIRSTKLEDSAMYFCARSQGGNTEAFFGQGTRLTVV.

The chain recombines TRBV5-4 with TRBJ2-1; TRBD2 matches 11 bases. From germline, CDR1 is SGHNT and CDR2 YYREEE (reference sequence). The CDR3 sequence is 15 residues long. Trimming cost V 1 base and J 7 bases; bases outside gene matches: 4. CDR3 sequence: CASSLTRLAGNEQFF. CDR3 DNA: TGTGCCAGCAGCTTGACCCGACTAGCGGGAAATGAGCAGTTCTTC. The whole variable domain, filled in from reference TRBV5-4 and TRBJ2-1, reads ETGVTQSPTHLIKTRGQQVTLRCSSQSGHNTVSWYQQALGQGPQFIFQYYREEENGRGNFPPRFSGLQFPNYSSELNVNALELDDSALYLCASSLTRLAGNEQFFGPGTRLTVL.

The chain uses TRBV14 and TRBJ2-7; 7 bases map to TRBD2. V lost 3 bases and J lost 4; bases outside the gene matches: 21. This CDR3 region has 19 residues. The germline CDR1 and CDR2 sequences are SGHDN and FVKESK. CDR3 nucleotide sequence: TGTGCCAGCAGCCAGAGATACGGCGGGAGACAGTTCACTACTTACGAGCAGTACTTC. Translated: CASSQRYGGRQFTTYEQYF.

The chain employs TRBV11-2 and TRBJ1-1; D call uncertain. This CDR3 contains 13 residues. Trimming removed 1 base at V and 11 bases at J, with 14 bases between. Germline CDR1 and CDR2: SGHAT and FQNNGV. The CDR3 DNA is TGTGCCAGCAGCTTAGCTTCCGGTGGGGAGGCTTTCTTT. Amino acids: CASSLASGGEAFF.

The chain uses TRBV5-1 and TRBJ1-1; D ambiguous. V was pared by 7 bases and J by 1 base, with 17 bases between. CDR3 length: 15 residues. Germline CDR1 reads SGHRS; CDR2 reads YFSETQ. CDR3 bases: TGCGCCAGCGGGCCTCTTAGACCCCGGAACACTGAAGCTTTCTTT. It codes for CASGPLRPRNTEAFF.

The chain links TRBV12-5 to TRBJ2-7; 9 bases line up with TRBD1. This CDR3 has 15 amino acids. With 6 bases clipped from V and 2 bases from J, the junction kept 8 bases outside the gene matches. CDR1 is LGHNT, CDR2 FRNRAP, per germline. CDR3 sequence reads: CASGRATGGTYEQYF. The CDR3, as DNA: TGTGCTAGTGGCCGCGCGACAGGGGGGACCTACGAGCAGTACTTC.

J is TRBJ1-3 and V is TRBV9; D ambiguous. The CDR3 runs 13 residues. The germline V gene has CDR1 SGDLS and CDR2 YYNGEE. V lost 0 bases, J lost 7 bases, and 8 bases lay in between. The CDR3 sequence is CASSVDTFNTIYF. Here the CDR3 DNA reads TGTGCCAGCAGCGTAGATACATTCAACACCATATATTTT.

The V gene is TRBV5-1, the J gene TRBJ2-1; TRBD2 agrees at 10 bases. V gave up 7 bases and J gave up 8 bases; unmatched junction bases: 9. The CDR3 covers 14 residues. CDR1 and CDR2 (germline): SGHRS, YFSETQ. The CDR3 bases are TGCGCCAGCGGGCGTCTAGCGGGAGTCGATGAGCAGTTCTTC. It is translated as CASGRLAGVDEQFF. Variable domain in full (rest from reference TRBV5-1 and TRBJ2-1): KAGVTQTPRYLIKTRGQQVTLSCSPISGHRSVSWYQQTPGQGLQFLFEYFSETQRNKGNFPGRFSGRQFSNSRSEMNVSTLELGDSALYLCASGRLAGVDEQFFGPGTRLTVL.

The chain joins TRBV14 to TRBJ2-1; D is possibly TRBD2 (5 bases). V lost 0 bases and J lost 5, with 11 bases in between. The CDR3 is 15 amino acids. In germline, CDR1 is SGHDN, CDR2 FVKESK. The CDR3 here is CASSQEDWYNNEQFF. CDR3 DNA: TGTGCCAGCAGCCAAGAGGACTGGTACAACAATGAGCAGTTCTTC.

The chain has TRBV4-1 and TRBJ2-1, with 9 bases lining up with TRBD2. Germline V CDR1 and CDR2: MGHRA, YSYEKL. CDR3 size: 16 residues. The J segment lost 5 bases and the V segment lost 6 bases, leaving 11 bases of the junction unmatched. CDR3 in amino acids: CASRHSGRGVHNEQFF. CDR3 in DNA: TGCGCCAGCAGACATAGCGGGAGAGGGGTCCACAATGAGCAGTTCTTC.

This clone was recorded only once. The J gene is TRBJ2-7, the V gene TRBV9, with 9 bases that match TRBD1. The CDR3 is 16 amino acids. J gave up 2 bases and V 0 bases, and 6 bases lay outside the gene matches. Germline CDR1 reads SGDLS; CDR2 reads YYNGEE. The CDR3 sequence is CASSVGGDRVPYEQYF. CDR3 nucleotides: TGTGCCAGCAGCGTAGGAGGGGACAGGGTACCCTACGAGCAGTACTTC.

This clone showed up just once. V is TRBV30 and J is TRBJ2-2; TRBD2 aligns across 7 bases. The length of the CDR3 is 16 residues. Germline V CDR1 and CDR2: GTSNPN, SVGIG (reference sequence). With 5 bases clipped from V and 6 bases from J, the junction kept 15 bases outside the gene matches. In DNA, the CDR3 is TGTGCCTGGGGGGCGGGCCGGACTAGATCCCCCGGGGAGCTGTTTTTT. Its translation is CAWGAGRTRSPGELFF.

The chain uses TRBV7-2 and TRBJ1-2, with D uncertain. This CDR3 contains 14 residues. With 1 base removed from V and 3 bases from J, the gap between germline ends came to 9 bases. The germline gives CDR1 SGHTA, CDR2 FQGNSA. The CDR3 spells CASSLDTTDYGYTF. As DNA, the CDR3 is TGTGCCAGCAGCTTAGACACGACTGACTATGGCTACACCTTC.

The gene calls are TRBV28 and TRBJ2-5; 13 bases are shared with TRBD2. V lost 6 bases to trimming and J lost 3 bases; unmatched junction nucleotides: 7. CDR3 length equals 16 residues. Germline CDR1 and CDR2: MDHEN and SYDVKM. The CDR3 reads CASSPRTSGSEETQYF. The DNA of the CDR3 is TGTGCCAGCAGCCCTAGGACTAGCGGGAGTGAAGAGACCCAGTACTTC. Variable domain in full (rest from reference TRBV28 and TRBJ2-5): DVKVTQSSRYLVKRTGEKVFLECVQDMDHENMFWYRQDPGLGLRLIYFSYDVKMKEKGDIPEGYSVSREKKERFSLILESASTNQTSMYLCASSPRTSGSEETQYFGPGTRLLVL.

The chain joins TRBV2 to TRBJ1-2; 8 bases agree with TRBD1. With V trimmed by 1 base and J by 5 bases, 3 bases remained unmatched. This CDR3 is built from 14 residues. In germline, CDR1 is SNHLY, CDR2 FYNNEI. Here the CDR3 reads CASSEGGQEYGYTF. The DNA for the CDR3 is TGTGCCAGCAGTGAAGGGGGACAGGAGTATGGCTACACCTTC.

The chain couples TRBV5-1 to TRBJ1-5; D not certain. The CDR3 has 15 residues. Trimming stripped 0 bases from V and 3 bases from J, with 10 bases between. CDR1 is SGHRS and CDR2 is YFSETQ in the germline V gene. In DNA, the CDR3 is TGCGCCAGCAGCTTGGAGGCAGGAAACAATCAGCCCCAGCATTTT. Its protein product is CASSLEAGNNQPQHF.

This clone has more than one count but fewer than ten. V is TRBV4-1 and J is TRBJ2-7, with TRBD2 identical over 9 bases. This CDR3 spans 15 amino acids. Unmatched junction bases numbered 7, after V lost 4 bases and J lost 3 bases. Germline values: CDR1 MGHRA, CDR2 YSYEKL. CDR3 loop: CASSLVPSGIYEQYF. The CDR3, as DNA: TGCGCCAGCAGCCTTGTTCCTAGCGGGATCTACGAGCAGTACTTC.

V gene TRBV7-9 combines with J gene TRBJ2-1, with 13 bases aligning to TRBD2. Trimming took 2 bases from V and 0 from J; bases not matched to a gene: 7. Germline CDR1 and CDR2: SEHNR and FQNEAQ (reference sequence). This CDR3 spans 19 amino acids. Here the CDR3 reads CASSLIPTSGRVSYNEQFF. CDR3 coding DNA: TGTGCCAGCAGCTTAATCCCAACTAGCGGGAGGGTCTCCTACAATGAGCAGTTCTTC.

The V gene is TRBV2, the J gene TRBJ2-5, with a possible D match to TRBD2 (6 bases). The better agreement between TRBJ2-7 and the DNA end casts doubt on the J call. CDR3 length: 17 amino acids. Germline V CDR1 and CDR2: SNHLY, FYNNEI. The CDR3, as DNA: TGTGCCAGCAGTGTACCCCTCGGGCCTGGAGGGAACTACGAGCAGTACTTC. As protein: CASSVPLGPGGNYEQYF.

This chain connects TRBV19 to TRBJ2-1; 12 nucleotides match TRBD2. CDR3 size: 17 residues. V lost 9 bases and J lost 1; bases outside the gene matches: 10. Germline CDR1 is LNHDA and CDR2 is SQIVND (reference sequence). CDR3 residues: CASTTSGSVSSYNEQFF. CDR3 coding DNA: TGTGCCAGCACGACTAGCGGGAGTGTGAGTTCCTACAATGAGCAGTTCTTC.

The V and J genes are TRBV2 and TRBJ2-7; no clear D. V was shortened by 4 bases and J by 7 bases, with 17 bases between the two germline ends. The germline gives CDR1 SNHLY, CDR2 FYNNEI. CDR3 length: 14 amino acids. In nucleotides, the CDR3 is TGTGCCAGCAGTGGAGAGGCGTCGTCTCAGGAGCAGTACTTC. Its translation is CASSGEASSQEQYF. The full variable domain, its missing parts supplied by reference TRBV2 and TRBJ2-7, is EPEVTQTPSHQVTQMGQEVILRCVPISNHLYFYWYRQILGQKVEFLVSFYNNEISEKSEIFDDQFSVERPDGSNFTLKIRSTKLEDSAMYFCASSGEASSQEQYFGPGTRLTVT.

V usage is TRBV7-2 and J usage is TRBJ2-1; a possible D gene is TRBD2 (6 bases). Germline V CDR1 and CDR2: SGHTA, FQGNSA. V was clipped by 8 bases and J by 4 bases, with 15 bases between them. The CDR3 is 14 residues long. Here the CDR3 reads CASSLSGFYNEQFF. The CDR3 nucleotides read TGTGCCAGCTCCCTTAGCGGATTTTACAATGAGCAGTTCTTC.

V and J are TRBV18 and TRBJ2-7; 11 nucleotides line up with TRBD2. Trimming removed 4 bases from V and 2 bases from J; junction bases left unmatched: 4. Germline CDR1 KGHSH, CDR2 LQKENI. This CDR3 comprises 15 residues. Here the CDR3 reads CASSRGLAGPYEQYF. The DNA for the CDR3 is TGTGCCAGCTCACGAGGACTAGCGGGTCCCTACGAGCAGTACTTC.

This clone was seen just once. This chain links TRBV9 with TRBJ2-1; 9 bases agree with TRBD1. Germline CDR1 reads SGDLS; CDR2 reads YYNGEE. The CDR3 extends over 16 amino acids. With 5 bases clipped from V and 8 bases from J, the junction kept 14 bases outside the gene matches. The CDR3 nucleotides are TGTGCCAGCAGAGTTTTGGGACAGGGTGGTGTCGATGAGCAGTTCTTC. This encodes CASRVLGQGGVDEQFF.

This chain joins TRBV4-1 and TRBJ2-7; possible D gene TRBD2, 6 bases. Deletions cut 1 base from V and 0 bases from J, with 13 bases between. The CDR3 length is 16 residues. CDR1 is MGHRA and CDR2 is YSYEKL in the germline V gene. The CDR3 is CASSQGSGLSSYEQYF. CDR3 bases: TGCGCCAGCAGCCAAGGAAGCGGGCTAAGCTCCTACGAGCAGTACTTC.